This record looks at one T cell receptor beta chain sequence and its context. Profiling relied on immunoSEQ multiplex PCR, and the TCRdb table lists in-frame clones only, not all of them. Of approximately 31,000 clones listed, over 85% are singletons. The source of the sample is a study of OX40 agonist ivuxolimab in advanced cancers. In the study overall: It was permissible to have had prior anti-PD-1, anti-PD-L1 or anti-CTLA-4 therapy, and around 43% had some.

The CDR3 runs to 15 residues. V was shortened by 3 bases and J by 8 bases, with 16 bases between the two germline ends. Germline V gene lookup returns CDR1 SGHVS and CDR2 FNYEAQ. The chain carries TRBV7-6 and TRBJ1-4, with a possible D match to TRBD1 (5 bases). The material was CD4+ or CD8+ T cells sorted from blood, obtained in a trial of the OX40 agonist ivuxolimab. The receptor was derived from an adult with an advanced solid tumor such as melanoma, head and neck, liver or kidney cancer. As DNA, the CDR3 is TGTGCCAGCAGCTTTACGGCCCAGGGAGGAGAAAAACTGTTTTTT. This encodes CASSFTAQGGEKLFF.